This entry describes one T cell receptor (beta chain). The data were obtained in a study of blood T cell repertoires in COVID-19. The wider study: T cells, B-cell-depleted T cells, or PBMCs provided the cDNA or gDNA that served as material.

Original methodology: For nucleated cells, counts were estimated from reference gene primer amplification. This table comes from immunoSEQ multiplex PCR, and its TCRdb copy is limited to in-frame clones, with some not included. From that table come the V and J calls and clone size; the DNA was used to work out D and trimming. The repertoire has more than 85,000 clones, approximately 84% of them found once; the top ten carry roughly 4.1%. CDR1 and CDR2 (germline): SGHAT, FQNNGV. This CDR3 contains 17 residues. The junction had 11 bases not matched to a gene; V was cut back by 5 bases and J by 5 bases.

Sequenced input: peripheral blood. The receptor's source is a human donor in a cohort sampled during active COVID-19. The rearrangement links TRBV11-2 to TRBJ2-3; 12 bases line up with TRBD2. The CDR3 coding sequence is TGTGCCAGCAGCGCGCCCTGGGCTAGCGGGGGGGTAGATACGCAGTATTTT. This sequence encodes CASSAPWASGGVDTQYF.